This T cell receptor beta chain was recovered during a study of blood T cell repertoires in COVID-19. Study-level background: Acute-phase and convalescent COVID-19 samples originated in the United States, Italy and Spain. T cells, B-cell-depleted T cells, or PBMCs provided the cDNA or gDNA that served as material.

Profiled with immunoSEQ multiplex PCR; TCRdb holds only in-frame clones, not every one. The sample lists 45,000 to 60,000 clones, approximately 86% occurring once. This CDR3 contains 15 residues. Between the trimmed V and J ends, which lost 1 base and 4 bases, there was a span of 13 bases. The germline V gene has CDR1 SGHKS and CDR2 YYEKEE (reference sequence). This receptor was identified in a human donor with active COVID-19. The donor label of this sample is uncertain. The chain employs TRBV5-5 and TRBJ2-3, with D maybe TRBD1 (6 bases). The sample was peripheral blood. The CDR3 here is CASSLWGQGPDTQYF. The CDR3 DNA follows: TGTGCCAGCAGCTTGTGGGGTCAGGGGCCAGATACGCAGTATTTT.